A single sample is the source of the 32 T cell receptor beta chains below, sequenced in a study of OX40 agonist ivuxolimab in advanced cancers. The library was built by means of the immunoSEQ multiplex PCR assay. TCRdb holds this immuneACCESS table with in-frame rearrangements only. Some clones are missing; in checked studies, unresolved V genes explain under half, and the rest has no known cause. The sample table holds 45,000 to 55,000 clones, of which about 83% were seen once. Together, the top ten hold 1% to 1.5% of the sample. The sequencing here drew on CD4+ or CD8+ T cells sorted from blood, taken in a trial of the OX40 agonist ivuxolimab. Receptors were obtained from an adult with an advanced solid tumor such as melanoma, head and neck, liver or kidney cancer.

This chain's CDR3 is CASSSDGPTYEQYF. The CDR3 bases are TGTGCCAGCTCGTCAGACGGTCCCACCTACGAGCAGTACTTC. The J gene is TRBJ2-7, the V gene TRBV18; D remains ambiguous. Trimming removed 6 bases from V and 2 bases from J, with 14 bases in between. The length of the CDR3 is 14 residues. CDR1 KGHSH and CDR2 LQKENI come from the germline V gene.

For this clone: One end of the junction varies from germline; a read error may be responsible. V and J are TRBV7-2 and TRBJ2-1; 10 nucleotides align to TRBD2. This CDR3 has 15 residues. CDR1 SGHTA and CDR2 FQGNSA come from the germline V gene. Here the CDR3 reads CDSSLLAGSYNEQFF. DNA of the CDR3: TGTGACAGCAGCCTACTAGCGGGGAGTTACAATGAGCAGTTCTTC.

The rearrangement links TRBV19 to TRBJ2-4; 8 bases agree with TRBD2. The CDR3 extends over 15 amino acids. Trimming removed 7 bases from V and 3 bases from J; junction bases left unmatched: 8. Germline V lookup: CDR1 LNHDA, CDR2 SQIVND (reference sequence). CDR3 coding DNA: TGTGCCAGTACTCCGGGGGGGCCGGTCAAAAACATTCAGTACTTC. This gives the protein CASTPGGPVKNIQYF.

The rearrangement joins TRBV9 to TRBJ2-1; TRBD2 might be the D (7 bases). Germline V CDR1 and CDR2: SGDLS, YYNGEE. The V end was cut by 6 bases, the J end by 5 bases, with 18 bases between. This CDR3 comprises 15 residues. Here the CDR3 DNA reads TGTGCCAGCACCCTAGGGGGGGGGCACAACAATGAGCAGTTCTTC. Protein: CASTLGGGHNNEQFF.

The rearrangement joins TRBV9 to TRBJ2-7; D remains unclear. Trimming removed 0 bases at V and 6 bases at J, with 13 bases between. This CDR3 is built from 14 residues. Germline values: CDR1 SGDLS, CDR2 YYNGEE. The CDR3 sequence: CASSVASLNGEQYF. The CDR3 DNA reads TGTGCCAGCAGCGTAGCGTCCCTTAACGGCGAGCAGTACTTC.

The genes are TRBV5-1 and TRBJ1-1; D is ambiguous. The CDR3 runs 13 residues. Germline V CDR1 and CDR2: SGHRS, YFSETQ. Between the trimmed V and J ends, which lost 0 bases and 8 bases, there was a span of 11 bases. The CDR3 nucleotides read TGCGCCAGCAGCTTGGGACACCCGAGGGAAGCTTTCTTT. This translates into CASSLGHPREAFF.

V gene TRBV19 combines with J gene TRBJ1-5; D unresolved. The germline V gene has CDR1 LNHDA and CDR2 SQIVND (reference sequence). Deletions cut 9 bases from V and 2 bases from J, with 14 bases between. This CDR3 region has 14 residues. CDR3 residues: CASQDQSGNQPQHF. The CDR3 DNA reads as TGTGCCAGCCAAGACCAGAGTGGCAATCAGCCCCAGCATTTT. Full variable domain (missing parts from reference TRBV19 and TRBJ1-5): DGGITQSPKYLFRKEGQNVTLSCEQNLNHDAMYWYRQDPGQGLRLIYYSQIVNDFQKGDIAEGYSVSREKKESFPLTVTSAQKNPTAFYLCASQDQSGNQPQHFGDGTRLSIL.

The rearrangement uses TRBV7-9 and TRBJ1-4, with TRBD1 matching 9 bases. From germline, CDR1 is SEHNR and CDR2 FQNEAQ (reference sequence). V lost 3 bases, J lost 9 bases, and 8 bases stayed unmatched. The length of the CDR3 is 15 residues. The CDR3 is CASSFAGTGNQKLFF. The DNA for the CDR3 is TGTGCCAGCAGCTTTGCCGGGACAGGGAACCAAAAACTGTTTTTT. The full variable domain, its missing parts supplied by reference TRBV7-9 and TRBJ1-4, is DTGVSQNPRHKITKRGQNVTFRCDPISEHNRLYWYRQTLGQGPEFLTYFQNEAQLEKSRLLSDRFSAERPKGSFSTLEIQRTEQGDSAMYLCASSFAGTGNQKLFFGSGTQLSVL.

The chain employs TRBV6-6 and TRBJ2-3; the D is unclear. Trimming removed 2 bases from V and 0 bases from J, with 9 bases in between. The V gene's germline CDR1 is MNHNY and CDR2 SVGAGI (reference sequence). The CDR3 extends over 15 amino acids. This chain's CDR3 is CASSYHQTSTDTQYF. For the CDR3, the DNA is TGTGCCAGCAGTTACCATCAAACTAGCACAGATACGCAGTATTTT.

The J gene is TRBJ1-1, the V gene TRBV6-5; D might be TRBD1 (6 bases). This CDR3 spans 15 amino acids. V was cut by 4 bases and J by 0 bases, with 12 bases left in between. Germline V lookup: CDR1 MNHEY, CDR2 SVGAGI. This CDR3 is CASSSGGVMNTEAFF. CDR3 nucleotides: TGTGCCAGCAGTTCGGGGGGCGTGATGAACACTGAAGCTTTCTTT.

The chain carries TRBV29-1 and TRBJ1-4, with D tentatively TRBD1 (5 bases). Germline V gene sequence: CDR1 SQVTM, CDR2 ANQGSEA. The CDR3 runs 11 residues. V was pared by 5 bases and J by 8 bases, with 9 bases between. CDR3 region: CSVREGEKLFF. In DNA form, the CDR3 reads TGCAGCGTTCGAGAGGGGGAAAAACTGTTTTTT.

This chain connects TRBV6-6 to TRBJ1-2; D call uncertain. V was trimmed by 6 bases and J by 4 bases, leaving 12 bases between them. The CDR3 loop spans 13 amino acids. Germline V lookup: CDR1 MNHNY, CDR2 SVGAGI (reference sequence). As DNA, the CDR3 is TGTGCCAGCAGGGATCAGGAGGTCTATGGCTACACCTTC. It translates to CASRDQEVYGYTF.

This chain joins TRBV6-1 and TRBJ2-7; 8 bases are shared with TRBD1. The V gene's germline CDR1 is MNHNS and CDR2 SASEGT. The junction had 5 bases not matched to a gene; V was cut back by 3 bases and J by 4 bases. The CDR3 runs to 14 residues. CDR3 sequence: CASSEGQVPYEQYF. As DNA, the CDR3 is TGTGCCAGCAGTGAGGGACAGGTGCCGTACGAGCAGTACTTC.

The chain couples TRBV6-5 to TRBJ1-6, with 8 bases lining up with TRBD1. Germline V gene lookup returns CDR1 MNHEY and CDR2 SVGAGI. V dropped 10 bases and J dropped 7; count of bases not matched to a gene: 12. The length of the CDR3 is 15 residues. The CDR3: CAIRVTGVQNSPLHF. CDR3 bases: TGTGCCATCAGGGTGACAGGGGTACAGAATTCACCCCTCCACTTT.

The V and J genes are TRBV7-2 and TRBJ1-2; D is ambiguous. The CDR3 is made up of 12 amino acids. The germline V gene has CDR1 SGHTA and CDR2 FQGNSA. V was clipped by 0 bases and J by 4 bases, with 3 bases between them. Here the CDR3 reads CASSLAGYGYTF. CDR3 sequence (DNA): TGTGCCAGCAGCTTAGCGGGCTATGGCTACACCTTC. Full variable domain (outside the CDR3, taken from reference TRBV7-2 and TRBJ1-2): GAGVSQSPSNKVTEKGKDVELRCDPISGHTALYWYRQSLGQGLEFLIYFQGNSAPDKSGLPSDRFSAERTGGSVSTLTIQRTQQEDSAVYLCASSLAGYGYTFGSGTRLTVV.

V gene TRBV27 combines with J gene TRBJ1-2; D might be TRBD1 (5 bases). Germline V gene data show CDR1 as MNHEY and CDR2 as SMNVEV (reference sequence). CDR3 size: 18 residues. V lost 6 bases and J lost 5, with 28 bases in between. CDR3 DNA: TGTGCCAGCAGGCGCCCGGGATCTCGTGGACTGGGGCCTTATGGCTACACCTTC. Protein product: CASRRPGSRGLGPYGYTF.

CDR3 loop: CASSRDRKYEQYF. Written as DNA, the CDR3 is TGTGCCAGCAGCCGGGACAGGAAGTACGAGCAGTACTTC. The chain joins TRBV7-2 to TRBJ2-7, with 8 nucleotides matching TRBD1. The CDR3 sequence is 13 residues long. Looked up from germline, CDR1 is SGHTA and CDR2 is FQGNSA. J gave up 4 bases and V 5 bases, and 4 bases lay outside the gene matches.

This chain uses TRBV19 with TRBJ1-1; the D is unclear. The CDR3 loop spans 13 amino acids. Trimming took off 0 bases at V and 6 bases at J, with 8 bases between the two ends. Looked up from germline, CDR1 is LNHDA and CDR2 is SQIVND (reference sequence). For the CDR3, the DNA is TGTGCCAGTAGTATAGAAACAGAGGCTGAAGCTTTCTTT. Translated: CASSIETEAEAFF.

This clone was recorded only once. V gene TRBV30 combines with J gene TRBJ2-1; 13 nucleotides line up with TRBD2. The germline gives CDR1 GTSNPN, CDR2 SVGIG (reference sequence). This CDR3 is 14 amino acids long. J gave up 7 bases and V 4 bases, and 4 bases lay outside the gene matches. In DNA form, the CDR3 reads TGTGCCTGGATGACTAGCGGGGGGCGAAATGAGCAGTTCTTC. This translates into CAWMTSGGRNEQFF.

The chain uses TRBV19 and TRBJ2-3; 9 bases are a match to TRBD2. The V and J ends lost 6 bases and 3 bases, in that order; junction bases with no gene match: 7. Germline CDR1 LNHDA, CDR2 SQIVND (reference sequence). This CDR3 contains 15 residues. The CDR3 DNA reads as TGTGCCAGTAGGATGCGGCGGGGGGGTACAGATACGCAGTATTTT. Encoded protein: CASRMRRGGTDTQYF.

The V call is TRBV7-9, the J call TRBJ1-4; 7 bases agree with TRBD1. Trimming removed 4 bases from V and 8 bases from J; junction bases left unmatched: 10. This CDR3 has 15 residues. In germline, CDR1 is SEHNR, CDR2 FQNEAQ (reference sequence). CDR3 residues: CASSSGTGVGEKLFF. The CDR3, as DNA: TGTGCCAGCAGCTCAGGTACAGGGGTAGGAGAAAAACTGTTTTTT.

The rearrangement joins TRBV7-9 to TRBJ1-2, with TRBD1 as a possible D gene (6 bases). Germline values: CDR1 SEHNR, CDR2 FQNEAQ (reference sequence). The CDR3 runs to 15 residues. V was shortened by 4 bases and J by 4 bases, with 16 bases between the two germline ends. CDR3 residues: CASSSWGQSIYGYTF. CDR3 DNA sequence: TGTGCCAGCAGCTCATGGGGGCAGTCTATCTATGGCTACACCTTC.

V is TRBV5-6 and J is TRBJ1-2; TRBD1 matches at 9 bases. CDR3 length: 14 amino acids. V lost 2 bases, J lost 6 bases, and 5 bases stayed unmatched. Germline CDR1 and CDR2: SGHDT and YYEEEE. DNA of the CDR3: TGTGCCAGCAGCTTAGGAGACAGGGGGAATGGCTACACCTTC. Amino acid sequence: CASSLGDRGNGYTF.

The chain links TRBV6-6 to TRBJ2-3; 8 positions agree with TRBD2. The CDR3 consists of 15 residues. The V gene end was trimmed by 6 bases and the J gene end by 1 base; junction bases not matched to a gene: 6. CDR1 MNHNY and CDR2 SVGAGI come from the germline V gene (reference sequence). The CDR3 sequence: CASSHGGAGTDTQYF. Here the CDR3 DNA reads TGTGCCAGCAGCCACGGGGGGGCAGGCACAGATACGCAGTATTTT.

The chain joins TRBV2 to TRBJ1-5, with a possible D match to TRBD1 (5 bases). Trimming removed 6 bases from V and 2 bases from J, with 14 bases in between. In germline, CDR1 is SNHLY, CDR2 FYNNEI. The CDR3 has 15 amino acids. The DNA of the CDR3 is TGTGCCAGCAGGCTGGGGGGGGAGGGCAATCAGCCCCAGCATTTT. This encodes CASRLGGEGNQPQHF.

The chain uses TRBV20-1 and TRBJ2-7, with D perhaps matching TRBD1 (5 bases). V was trimmed by 1 base and J by 6 bases, leaving 7 bases between them. This CDR3 region has 11 residues. Germline values: CDR1 DFQATT, CDR2 SNEGSKA (reference sequence). The CDR3 loop is CSARVRGEQYF. CDR3 coding DNA: TGCAGTGCTAGAGTTAGGGGCGAGCAGTACTTC.

J is TRBJ2-1 and V is TRBV19; 8 nucleotides agree with TRBD1. With 5 bases clipped from V and 8 bases from J, the junction kept 11 bases outside the gene matches. Germline CDR1 reads LNHDA; CDR2 reads SQIVND (reference sequence). This CDR3 contains 15 residues. CDR3 sequence (DNA): TGTGCCAGTAGTGTGACAGGGGACTCCTTGGATGAGCAGTTCTTC. Its protein product is CASSVTGDSLDEQFF.

The chain recombines TRBV6-5 with TRBJ2-7; D might be TRBD1 (6 bases). Germline loops: CDR1 MNHEY, CDR2 SVGAGI. Trimming stripped 2 bases from V and 5 bases from J, with 13 bases between. CDR3 length: 14 amino acids. DNA of the CDR3: TGTGCCAGCAGTTACCGTGGCAGGGGAAACGAGCAGTACTTC. This encodes CASSYRGRGNEQYF.

The chain combines TRBV2 with TRBJ1-4; tentative D call: TRBD1 (6 bases). The germline V gene encodes CDR1 SNHLY and CDR2 FYNNEI. The CDR3 has 12 residues. Between the trimmed V and J ends, which lost 5 bases and 8 bases, there was a span of 9 bases. The CDR3 region has the DNA TGTGCCAGCAGTAGGACAGTCGAAAAACTGTTTTTT. This gives the protein CASSRTVEKLFF.

V gene TRBV19 combines with J gene TRBJ1-4; no firm D call. CDR1 is LNHDA, CDR2 SQIVND, per germline (reference sequence). With 2 bases removed from V and 8 bases from J, the gap between germline ends came to 12 bases. This CDR3 spans 14 amino acids. This CDR3 reads CASSIYGVAEKLFF. CDR3 DNA: TGTGCCAGTAGTATATATGGGGTGGCCGAAAAACTGTTTTTT.

The gene calls are TRBV2 and TRBJ2-1; 11 bases agree with TRBD2. The J segment lost 9 bases and the V segment lost 6 bases, leaving 1 base of the junction unmatched. Germline CDR1 reads SNHLY; CDR2 reads FYNNEI. The CDR3 consists of 12 residues. The CDR3 region has the DNA TGTGCCAGCAGACTAGCGGGGGTTGAGCAGTTCTTC. It is translated as CASRLAGVEQFF.

This sequence joins TRBV9 and TRBJ1-6, with D unclear. The germline V gene has CDR1 SGDLS and CDR2 YYNGEE. The CDR3 sequence is 14 residues long. Trimming took off 4 bases at V and 7 bases at J, with 12 bases between the two ends. The CDR3 reads CASSFDIGNSPLHF. The CDR3, as DNA: TGTGCCAGCAGCTTTGACATTGGAAATTCACCCCTCCACTTT.